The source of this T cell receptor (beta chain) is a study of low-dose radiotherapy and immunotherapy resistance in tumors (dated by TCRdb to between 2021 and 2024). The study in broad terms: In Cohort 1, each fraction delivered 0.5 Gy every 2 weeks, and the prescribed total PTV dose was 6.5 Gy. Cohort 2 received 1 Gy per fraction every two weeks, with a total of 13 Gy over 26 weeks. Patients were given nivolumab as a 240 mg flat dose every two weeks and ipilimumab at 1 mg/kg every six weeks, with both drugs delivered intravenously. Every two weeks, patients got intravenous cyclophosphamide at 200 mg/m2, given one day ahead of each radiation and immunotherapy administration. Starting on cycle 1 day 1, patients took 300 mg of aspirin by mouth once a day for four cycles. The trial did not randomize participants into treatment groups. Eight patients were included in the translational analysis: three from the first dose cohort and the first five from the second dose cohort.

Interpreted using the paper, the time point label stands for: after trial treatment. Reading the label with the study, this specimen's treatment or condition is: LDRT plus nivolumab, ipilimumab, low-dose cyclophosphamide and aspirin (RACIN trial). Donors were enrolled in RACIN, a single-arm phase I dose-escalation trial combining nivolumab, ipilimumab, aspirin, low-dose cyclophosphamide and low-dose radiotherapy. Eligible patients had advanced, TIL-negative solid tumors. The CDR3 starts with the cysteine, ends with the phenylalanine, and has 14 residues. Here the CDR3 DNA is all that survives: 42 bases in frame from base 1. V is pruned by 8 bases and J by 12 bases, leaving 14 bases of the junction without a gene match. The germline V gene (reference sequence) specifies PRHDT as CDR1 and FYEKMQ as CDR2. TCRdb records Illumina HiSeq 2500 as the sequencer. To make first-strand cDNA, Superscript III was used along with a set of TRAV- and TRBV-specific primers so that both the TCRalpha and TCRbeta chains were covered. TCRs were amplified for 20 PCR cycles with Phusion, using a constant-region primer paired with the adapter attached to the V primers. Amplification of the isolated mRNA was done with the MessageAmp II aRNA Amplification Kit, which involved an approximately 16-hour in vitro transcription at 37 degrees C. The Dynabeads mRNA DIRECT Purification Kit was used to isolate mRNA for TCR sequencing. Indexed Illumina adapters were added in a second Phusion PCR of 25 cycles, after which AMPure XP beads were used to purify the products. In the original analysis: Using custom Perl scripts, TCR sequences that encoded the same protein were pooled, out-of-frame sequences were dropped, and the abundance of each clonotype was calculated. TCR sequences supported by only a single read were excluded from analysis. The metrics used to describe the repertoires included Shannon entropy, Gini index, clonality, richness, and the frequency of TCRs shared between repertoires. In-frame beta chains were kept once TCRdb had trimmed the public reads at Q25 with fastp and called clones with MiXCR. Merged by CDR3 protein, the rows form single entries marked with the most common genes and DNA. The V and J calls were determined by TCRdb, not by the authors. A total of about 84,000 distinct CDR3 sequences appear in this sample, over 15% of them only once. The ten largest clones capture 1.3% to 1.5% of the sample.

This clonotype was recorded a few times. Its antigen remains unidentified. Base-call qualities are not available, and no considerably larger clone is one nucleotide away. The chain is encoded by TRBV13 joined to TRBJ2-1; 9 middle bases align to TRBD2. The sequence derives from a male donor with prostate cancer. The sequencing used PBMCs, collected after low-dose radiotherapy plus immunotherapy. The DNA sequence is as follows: TGTGCCAGCGGTAGCGGGAGAGGGAAGGTCGGGCAGTTCTTC. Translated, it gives CASGSGRGKVGQFF.